This T cell receptor beta chain derives from a study of blood T cell repertoires in COVID-19. Clones were read by immunoSEQ multiplex PCR, and TCRdb kept only the in-frame ones, dropping some. The table shows fewer than 45,000 clones, with about nine tenths occurring only once. J lost 8 bases, V lost 1 base, and 6 bases had no gene match. The CDR3 is 15 amino acids. Germline-derived CDR1 and CDR2 are SGHDN and FVKESK. This TCR was recovered from an older man with active COVID-19. Sequencing input: peripheral blood. The chain is built from TRBV14 and TRBJ2-7; 12 nucleotides line up with TRBD2. CDR3 DNA: TGTGCCAGCAGCCAAGCACGACTAGCGGGAGAAAAGCAGTACTTC. The encoded protein is CASSQARLAGEKQYF.